Listed here are 30 T cell receptor beta chains from one sample, sequenced in a study of T cell responses to AZD1222 COVID-19 vaccine. Profiling relied on immunoSEQ multiplex PCR, and the TCRdb table lists in-frame clones only, not all of them. The table records approximately 200,000 clones, roughly 93% of them present only once. The source was peripheral blood, collected on day 0 of AZD1222 vaccination. The origin of the receptors is an adult in good health.

In DNA, the CDR3 is TGTGCCATCAGCGGGGGCGGGGGTAATGAAAAACTGTTTTTT. Translation: CAISGGGGNEKLFF. The V and J genes are TRBV10-3 and TRBJ1-4; D might be TRBD1 (6 bases). This CDR3 spans 14 amino acids. Per the germline V gene, CDR1 is ENHRY and CDR2 is SYGVKD. V was trimmed by 6 bases and J by 4 bases, leaving 12 bases between them.

V and J are TRBV27 and TRBJ2-7, with D possibly TRBD1 on 6 matching bases. The length of the CDR3 is 13 residues. Trimming removed 5 bases from V and 5 bases from J, with 13 bases in between. The germline V gene has CDR1 MNHEY and CDR2 SMNVEV (reference sequence). CDR3 nucleotide sequence: TGTGCCAGCAGTCCAACAGGGCACCACGAGCAGTACTTC. It is translated as CASSPTGHHEQYF.

The gene calls are TRBV5-1 and TRBJ2-2; 8 positions match TRBD2. CDR1 is SGHRS and CDR2 is YFSETQ in the germline V gene. The CDR3 runs 17 residues. The trim removed 4 bases at V and 3 bases at J, leaving 11 bases unmatched. DNA of the CDR3: TGCGCCAGCAGCATGGGCCCGGGACTAGATCACACCGGGGAGCTGTTTTTT. It specifies CASSMGPGLDHTGELFF.

A few counts support this clone. The V call is TRBV19, the J call TRBJ2-7; TRBD2 aligns across 9 bases. The CDR3 is 16 residues long. Germline V gene sequence: CDR1 LNHDA, CDR2 SQIVND (reference sequence). V lost 5 bases and J lost 4; bases outside the gene matches: 12. CDR3 amino acids: CASSPFRASGMYEQYF. CDR3 sequence (DNA): TGTGCCAGTAGTCCTTTCCGGGCTAGCGGGATGTACGAGCAGTACTTC.

V gene TRBV25-1 combines with J gene TRBJ2-5; 13 nucleotides match TRBD2. The CDR3 runs to 13 residues. The trim removed 8 bases at V and 4 bases at J, leaving 1 base unmatched. Per germline, CDR1 MGHDK and CDR2 SYGVNS. CDR3 bases: TGTGCCAGCGGACTAGCGGGAGTAGAGACCCAGTACTTC. Its translation is CASGLAGVETQYF.

V is TRBV5-1 and J is TRBJ1-1, with TRBD1 matching 8 bases. V lost 3 bases and J lost 4; bases outside the gene matches: 8. This CDR3 is built from 15 residues. Germline values: CDR1 SGHRS, CDR2 YFSETQ. Written as DNA, the CDR3 is TGCGCCAGCAGCTCCGTTGGACAGGGAATCACTGAAGCTTTCTTT. It codes for CASSSVGQGITEAFF.

This sequence joins TRBV18 and TRBJ2-7, with 7 nucleotides matching TRBD1. This CDR3 has 15 amino acids. Germline-derived CDR1 and CDR2 are KGHSH and LQKENI. The V gene end was trimmed by 0 bases and the J gene end by 0 bases; junction bases not matched to a gene: 2. CDR3 region: CASSPPGTASYEQYF. The CDR3, as DNA: TGTGCCAGCTCACCACCCGGGACAGCCTCCTACGAGCAGTACTTC. The full variable domain, in which reference TRBV18 and TRBJ2-7 provide the parts outside the CDR3, is NAGVMQNPRHLVRRRGQEARLRCSPMKGHSHVYWYRQLPEEGLKFMVYLQKENIIDESGMPKERFSAEFPKEGPSILRIQQVVRGDSAAYFCASSPPGTASYEQYFGPGTRLTVT.

The V gene is TRBV11-2, the J gene TRBJ2-1; no reliable D call. CDR1 is SGHAT, CDR2 FQNNGV, per germline. V was pared by 1 base and J by 2 bases, with 12 bases between. The CDR3 spans 16 residues. The CDR3 loop is CASSLAFSPAYNEQFF. In DNA, the CDR3 is TGTGCCAGCAGCTTAGCTTTTAGTCCAGCCTACAATGAGCAGTTCTTC. Supplemented by reference TRBV11-2 and TRBJ2-1, the full variable domain reads EAGVAQSPRYKIIEKRQSVAFWCNPISGHATLYWYQQILGQGPKLLIQFQNNGVVDDSQLPKDRFSAERLKGVDSTLKIQPAKLEDSAVYLCASSLAFSPAYNEQFFGPGTRLTVL.

V gene TRBV5-6 combines with J gene TRBJ1-2; a possible D gene is TRBD1 (5 bases). CDR1 is SGHDT and CDR2 is YYEEEE in the germline V gene. With 1 base removed from V and 7 bases from J, the gap between germline ends came to 5 bases. The CDR3 is made up of 11 amino acids. The CDR3 DNA reads as TGTGCCAGCAGCTTGAGGGGTGGCTACACCTTC. It is translated as CASSLRGGYTF. The whole variable domain, remainder taken from reference TRBV5-6 and TRBJ1-2, is DAGVTQSPTHLIKTRGQQVTLRCSPKSGHDTVSWYQQALGQGPQFIFQYYEEEERQRGNFPDRFSGHQFPNYSSELNVNALLLGDSALYLCASSLRGGYTFGSGTRLTVV.

The CDR3 coding sequence is TGTGCCAGTAGTATAGGAGTTCGACTAACAACAGGCTACAACCCGTCAAACTATGGCTACACCTTC. It specifies CASSIGVRLTTGYNPSNYGYTF. The gene calls are TRBV19 and TRBJ1-2, with D perhaps matching TRBD1 (5 bases). Germline lookup yields CDR1 LNHDA and CDR2 SQIVND (reference sequence). This CDR3 is 22 amino acids long. The ends were cut back, 1 base at V and 2 bases at J, with 32 bases in the middle.

The table lists this clone with a count of one. CDR3 protein: CASSPRRQGGTEAFF. The CDR3 DNA is TGTGCCAGCAGCCCAAGAAGACAGGGTGGCACTGAAGCTTTCTTT. The genes are TRBV9 and TRBJ1-1; 7 nucleotides match TRBD1. The J segment lost 4 bases and the V segment lost 4 bases, leaving 10 bases of the junction unmatched. The CDR3 length is 15 residues. Germline V gene lookup returns CDR1 SGDLS and CDR2 YYNGEE.

This chain uses TRBV7-3 with TRBJ2-1; TRBD2 agrees at 12 bases. The CDR3 has 16 amino acids. The V segment lost 1 base and the J segment 2 bases; nucleotides outside the gene matches: 0. CDR1 is SGHTA, CDR2 FQGTGA, per germline. CDR3 coding DNA: TGTGCCAGCAGCTTAAGACTAGCGGGGGCCTACAATGAGCAGTTCTTC. The encoded protein is CASSLRLAGAYNEQFF.

This rearrangement joins TRBV7-9 to TRBJ2-7; D may match TRBD1 or TRBD2 (6 bases each). The germline V and J ends were trimmed by 1 base and 5 bases, with 15 bases remaining between them. Germline CDR1 is SEHNR and CDR2 is FQNEAQ (reference sequence). The CDR3 consists of 15 residues. This chain's CDR3 is CASSLEGGPDHEQYF. For the CDR3, the DNA is TGTGCCAGCAGCTTAGAAGGGGGGCCTGACCACGAGCAGTACTTC.

CDR3 loop: CASSLDRLDNSPLHF. The CDR3 DNA reads as TGTGCCAGCAGCTTAGATCGTCTTGATAATTCACCCCTCCACTTT. J is TRBJ1-6 and V is TRBV11-3; no firm D call. The CDR3 has 15 amino acids. The V and J ends lost 0 bases and 5 bases respectively, with 8 bases between them. Germline lookup yields CDR1 SGHNT and CDR2 YENEEA.

The chain has TRBV25-1 and TRBJ1-5, with TRBD1 matching over 8 bases. With 2 bases clipped from V and 6 bases from J, the junction kept 6 bases outside the gene matches. The CDR3 is made up of 15 amino acids. Germline V gene data show CDR1 as MGHDK and CDR2 as SYGVNS. This CDR3 reads CASSEQGATCQPQHF. The CDR3 bases are TGTGCCAGCAGTGAACAGGGGGCTACTTGTCAGCCCCAGCATTTT.

V is TRBV5-6 and J is TRBJ2-2; D gene ambiguous. Deletions cut 1 base from V and 4 bases from J, with 2 bases between. Germline values: CDR1 SGHDT, CDR2 YYEEEE. There are 12 residues in the CDR3. In DNA, the CDR3 is TGTGCCAGCAGCTTGCCCACCGGGGAGCTGTTTTTT. Translation gives CASSLPTGELFF.

This clone was seen once. CDR3 bases: TGTGCCAGCAGTGTAAGATATAACTATGGCTACACCTTC. The encoded protein is CASSVRYNYGYTF. The chain uses TRBV2 and TRBJ1-2; D gene uncertain. V dropped 4 bases and J dropped 1 base, with 7 bases sitting between them. This CDR3 is built from 13 residues. From germline, CDR1 is SNHLY and CDR2 FYNNEI. Using reference TRBV2 and TRBJ1-2 for the parts outside the CDR3, the full variable domain is EPEVTQTPSHQVTQMGQEVILRCVPISNHLYFYWYRQILGQKVEFLVSFYNNEISEKSEIFDDQFSVERPDGSNFTLKIRSTKLEDSAMYFCASSVRYNYGYTFGSGTRLTVV.

The chain links TRBV19 to TRBJ2-2, with a weak D call TRBD1 (6 bases). From germline, CDR1 is LNHDA and CDR2 SQIVND (reference sequence). CDR3 length: 16 residues. V was cut by 10 bases and J by 3 bases, with 21 bases left in between. The CDR3 DNA follows: TGTGCCACTAAAGTCATGGGGGCCTCGGACACCGGGGAGCTGTTTTTT. This translates into CATKVMGASDTGELFF.

CDR3 bases: TGTGCCAGCAGCGAGAGAGCCGGGACAGGGAGAAGCGCGCTTTACAATGAGCAGTTCTTC. Its translation is CASSERAGTGRSALYNEQFF. The V call is TRBV9, the J call TRBJ2-1; TRBD1 agrees at 9 bases. The trim removed 3 bases at V and 4 bases at J, leaving 20 bases unmatched. The CDR3 length is 20 residues. The germline V gene has CDR1 SGDLS and CDR2 YYNGEE.

The chain employs TRBV19 and TRBJ1-3, with D possibly being TRBD1 (6 bases). CDR1 is LNHDA and CDR2 is SQIVND in the germline V gene (reference sequence). This CDR3 is 15 amino acids long. V was pared by 3 bases and J by 0 bases, with 9 bases between. The CDR3 DNA is TGTGCCAGTAGTATGGGACACTCCTCTGGAAACACCATATATTTT. It translates to CASSMGHSSGNTIYF. Together with reference TRBV19 and TRBJ1-3, the CDR3 gives the full variable domain: DGGITQSPKYLFRKEGQNVTLSCEQNLNHDAMYWYRQDPGQGLRLIYYSQIVNDFQKGDIAEGYSVSREKKESFPLTVTSAQKNPTAFYLCASSMGHSSGNTIYFGEGSWLTVV.

This chain connects TRBV18 to TRBJ2-1; TRBD2 matches at 11 bases. Germline V gene lookup returns CDR1 KGHSH and CDR2 LQKENI. The CDR3 covers 17 residues. V lost 3 bases, J lost 7 bases, and 11 bases stayed unmatched. The CDR3 sequence is CASSPRGDLAGGNEQFF. The CDR3 DNA is TGTGCCAGCTCACCCAGGGGAGATCTAGCGGGAGGTAATGAGCAGTTCTTC. The full variable domain, with the rest looked up from reference TRBV18 and TRBJ2-1, is NAGVMQNPRHLVRRRGQEARLRCSPMKGHSHVYWYRQLPEEGLKFMVYLQKENIIDESGMPKERFSAEFPKEGPSILRIQQVVRGDSAAYFCASSPRGDLAGGNEQFFGPGTRLTVL.

This chain uses TRBV24-1 with TRBJ1-2; a weak D match, TRBD1 (5 bases). Trimming took 3 bases from V and 7 from J, leaving 14 bases between them. This CDR3 has 14 residues. CDR1 is KGHDR, CDR2 SFDVKD, per germline. In nucleotides, the CDR3 is TGTGCCACCAGTGATCCGGGGCCGGACTCTGGCTACACCTTC. Protein: CATSDPGPDSGYTF.

The genes are TRBV27 and TRBJ2-1; no reliable D call. Germline V CDR1 and CDR2: MNHEY, SMNVEV (reference sequence). Trimming stripped 5 bases from V and 4 bases from J, with 9 bases between. The CDR3 runs to 13 residues. The CDR3 region is CASSQSDYNEQFF. Here the CDR3 DNA reads TGTGCCAGCAGTCAGTCAGATTACAATGAGCAGTTCTTC.

V gene TRBV28 combines with J gene TRBJ1-2; D call uncertain. The V and J ends lost 7 bases and 4 bases respectively, with 13 bases between them. Germline V CDR1 and CDR2: MDHEN, SYDVKM. CDR3 length: 13 amino acids. CDR3: CASTSASLYGYTF. The CDR3 coding sequence is TGTGCCAGCACATCGGCCAGCCTCTATGGCTACACCTTC.

J is TRBJ1-1 and V is TRBV6-2 or TRBV6-3; 7 bases are a match to TRBD1. Germline loops: CDR1 MNHEY, CDR2 SVGEGT. After removal of 5 bases from V and 4 bases from J, the junction contained 16 bases not matched to a gene. The CDR3 extends over 17 amino acids. CDR3 in amino acids: CASSPHGTAFAGTEAFF. Here the CDR3 DNA reads TGTGCCAGCAGTCCCCACGGGACAGCATTCGCGGGCACTGAAGCTTTCTTT.

This chain joins TRBV10-1 and TRBJ2-1, with 9 nucleotides matching TRBD2. Germline assignment: CDR1 WNHNN and CDR2 SYGVQD (reference sequence). Unmatched junction bases numbered 7, after V lost 0 bases and J lost 4 bases. The CDR3 loop spans 17 amino acids. The DNA for the CDR3 is TGCGCCAGCAGTGAGTCGATTCTAGCGGGAAGATACAATGAGCAGTTCTTC. It is translated as CASSESILAGRYNEQFF.

A single count supports this clone. The V gene is TRBV28, the J gene TRBJ2-7; no clear D. V was trimmed by 5 bases and J by 7 bases, leaving 24 bases between them. This CDR3 region has 16 residues. The germline V gene has CDR1 MDHEN and CDR2 SYDVKM. The CDR3 DNA sequence: TGTGCCAGCAGTGGCCCCAGGTTTTCGTTTGCTTTTGAGCAGTACTTC. Its protein product is CASSGPRFSFAFEQYF.

Here the CDR3 reads CASSKTNREFSRDSHDLIGNTIYF. The CDR3 nucleotides are TGTGCCAGCAGCAAAACCAATCGGGAGTTTTCCCGGGACAGCCACGACTTGATTGGAAACACCATATATTTT. This rearrangement joins TRBV21-1 to TRBJ1-3; the D call of TRBD1 is as the table states it, not checked on the DNA. TRBV21-1 is marked as a pseudogene. The CDR3 covers 24 residues.

J is TRBJ1-5 and V is TRBV10-3, with 9 bases identical to TRBD1. The CDR3 totals 16 residues. V dropped 3 bases and J dropped 4; count of bases not matched to a gene: 7. Germline V gives CDR1 ENHRY, CDR2 SYGVKD. The CDR3 protein is CAISDWGQGINQPQHF. Written as DNA, the CDR3 is TGTGCCATCAGTGACTGGGGACAGGGAATAAATCAGCCCCAGCATTTT.

The chain carries TRBV28 and TRBJ1-5; tentatively, D is TRBD1 (5 bases). This CDR3 spans 20 amino acids. V was pared by 5 bases and J by 0 bases, with 26 bases between. CDR1 is MDHEN and CDR2 is SYDVKM in the germline V gene. The CDR3 spells CASSPPPWGDFSVSNQPQHF. The CDR3 DNA follows: TGTGCCAGCAGTCCTCCACCTTGGGGGGACTTCTCCGTTAGCAATCAGCCCCAGCATTTT.